Each of the 21 T cell receptor beta chains below was sequenced from the same sample in a study of T cells in Graves' hyperthyroidism and ophthalmopathy. The source material, RNA transcripts, was used to amplify TCR beta CDR3 regions. HTBI primers drove first-round RT-PCR of the TCR CDR3. Using its own MiXCR run on the multiplex PCR reads, TCRdb lists one record per CDR3 protein. Of 330,000 or so distinct CDR3 sequences listed, 15% to 20% are singletons. Sequencing was done on a sample of blood. These receptor sequences come from a woman aged 40 to 55 with Graves' ophthalmopathy.

At least ten counts were recorded for this clonotype. V gene TRBV6-1 combines with J gene TRBJ2-7, with 7 bases aligning to TRBD1. V was pared by 2 bases and J by 7 bases, with 11 bases of the junction left unmatched. This CDR3 is built from 15 residues. CDR1 and CDR2 (germline): MNHNS, SASEGT. The CDR3 nucleotides are TGTGCCAGCAGTGAAATTCCTGACAGGGCTCGGGAGCAGTACTTC. It encodes CASSEIPDRAREQYF.

This clonotype was observed many times. The CDR3 loop reads CASSLEREGTEISGELFF. The CDR3 DNA follows: TGTGCCAGCAGTCTCGAGCGGGAGGGAACAGAGATCTCCGGGGAGCTGTTTTTT. J is TRBJ2-2 and V is TRBV6-2 or TRBV6-3, with 10 bases fitting TRBD2. The CDR3 is made up of 18 amino acids. The V and J ends lost 5 bases and 6 bases, in that order; junction bases with no gene match: 15. Germline V gene data show CDR1 as MNHEY and CDR2 as SVGEGT.

A few counts support this clonotype. J is TRBJ2-7 and V is TRBV6-1; 9 nucleotides agree with TRBD2. CDR1 and CDR2 (germline): MNHNS, SASEGT. The CDR3 contains 16 residues. V lost 6 bases, J lost 6 bases, and 15 bases stayed unmatched. Written as DNA, the CDR3 is TGTGCCAGCAGCGCCCTCTATGCGGGAGGGCCGGTCGAGCAGTACTTC. Its protein is CASSALYAGGPVEQYF.

The rearrangement links TRBV29-1 to TRBJ2-4; D gene ambiguous. CDR1 is SQVTM, CDR2 ANQGSEA, per germline. This CDR3 region has 13 residues. Trimming removed 3 bases from V and 9 bases from J, with 15 bases in between. CDR3 DNA sequence: TGCAGCGTTGAGGACCGGCCCATGAGCATTCAGTACTTC. Translation: CSVEDRPMSIQYF. Drawing the rest from reference TRBV29-1 and TRBJ2-4, the complete variable domain is SAVISQKPSRDICQRGTSLTIQCQVDSQVTMMFWYRQQPGQSLTLIATANQGSEATYESGFVIDKFPISRPNLTFSTLTVSNMSPEDSSIYLCSVEDRPMSIQYFGAGTRLSVL.

Worth noting for this clonotype: This CDR3 fails to terminate in the conserved phenylalanine or tryptophan, so it likely reflects a read error. The chain joins TRBV10-3 to TRBJ2-7, with D unresolved. This CDR3 is 11 amino acids long. Per the germline V gene, CDR1 is ENHRY and CDR2 is SYGVKD. V was cut by 11 bases and J by 6 bases, with 14 bases left in between. The CDR3 is CASGRVGEQYS. Here the CDR3 DNA reads TGTGCCTCGGGTAGGGTCGGCGAGCAGTACTCC.

This clonotype has a count of ten or more. The chain combines TRBV6-4 with TRBJ2-7; TRBD2 aligns across 7 bases. The CDR3 has 15 residues. The J segment lost 7 bases and the V segment lost 5 bases, leaving 14 bases of the junction unmatched. Per the germline V gene, CDR1 is MRHNA and CDR2 is SNTAGT. The CDR3 loop is CASSSVGGSSVEQYF. The CDR3 DNA reads TGTGCCAGCAGTTCAGTGGGGGGGAGTTCGGTTGAGCAGTACTTC.

This clonotype showed up just a few times. The chain joins TRBV7-9 to TRBJ1-1; 7 bases agree with TRBD1. From germline, CDR1 is SEHNR and CDR2 FQNEAQ (reference sequence). The J segment lost 5 bases and the V segment lost 5 bases, leaving 8 bases of the junction unmatched. The CDR3 has 14 amino acids. The CDR3 DNA is TGTGCCAGCAGCCCTACGACAGGGTGGACTGAAGCTTTCTTT. Translated, it gives CASSPTTGWTEAFF.

This clonotype has a count of ten or more. The genes are TRBV7-8 and TRBJ2-3, with a weak D call TRBD1 (5 bases). The germline gives CDR1 SGHVS, CDR2 FQNEAQ. CDR3 length: 16 amino acids. Trimming took 5 bases from V and 2 from J, leaving 17 bases between them. CDR3 sequence: CASSPPRTKNTDTQYF. The CDR3 bases are TGTGCCAGCAGCCCCCCGAGGACAAAGAACACAGATACGCAGTATTTT.

This clonotype was detected only a few times. At one of its ends the junction is not consistent with the germline gene, which may arise from a read error. This chain uses TRBV11-2 with TRBJ2-7; D gene uncertain. Germline V CDR1 and CDR2: SGHAT, FQNNGV. The CDR3 loop spans 15 amino acids. CDR3 sequence (DNA): TGTGTCAGCAGCTTAGAGAGGCGGTACTCCTACGAGCAGTACTTC. It yields the protein CVSSLERRYSYEQYF.

The rearrangement links TRBV18 to TRBJ2-7, with unresolved D. The CDR3 covers 13 residues. Germline assignment: CDR1 KGHSH and CDR2 LQKENI. V lost 9 bases, J lost 5 bases, and 17 bases lay in between. The CDR3 region has the DNA TGTGCCAGTGGGCAAGAGCGAGAGAACGAGCAGTACTTC. This translates into CASGQERENEQYF.

In its sample, this clonotype was seen many times. The V gene is TRBV28, the J gene TRBJ1-1; 9 nucleotides line up with TRBD1. This CDR3 comprises 14 residues. J lost 4 bases, V lost 4 bases, and 4 bases had no gene match. The germline CDR1 and CDR2 sequences are MDHEN and SYDVKM. The CDR3 spells CASSSGQGVTEAFF. Here the CDR3 DNA reads TGTGCCAGCAGTTCGGGACAGGGAGTCACTGAAGCTTTCTTT.

This clonotype was counted at least ten times. The CDR3: CASSKTYEQYF. The CDR3 region has the DNA TGTGCCAGCAGCAAAACCTACGAGCAGTACTTC. The chain recombines TRBV12-3 or TRBV12-4 with TRBJ2-7; D gene ambiguous. This CDR3 is built from 11 residues. V was pared by 6 bases and J by 2 bases, with 5 bases between.

A few counts support this clonotype. This sequence joins TRBV5-6 and TRBJ1-5; TRBD1 aligns across 7 bases. The CDR3 is made up of 15 amino acids. In germline, CDR1 is SGHDT, CDR2 YYEEEE. V gave up 0 bases and J gave up 5 bases; unmatched junction bases: 5. The CDR3 here is CASSLGAGGDQPQHF. CDR3 DNA sequence: TGTGCCAGCAGCTTGGGGGCAGGGGGTGATCAGCCCCAGCATTTT.

This clonotype was seen at least ten times. The chain links TRBV27 to TRBJ1-1, with 7 nucleotides matching TRBD1. Trimming removed 5 bases from V and 2 bases from J; junction bases left unmatched: 11. The CDR3 spans 16 residues. Germline-derived CDR1 and CDR2 are MNHEY and SMNVEV (reference sequence). For the CDR3, the DNA is TGTGCCAGCAGTACCTACTTCAGGGGGAAAAACACTGAAGCTTTCTTT. Translation: CASSTYFRGKNTEAFF.

This clonotype was seen ten or more times. The CDR3 sequence: CASSTRNRDTGYTF. The CDR3 nucleotides read TGTGCCAGTAGTACCAGAAACAGGGATACTGGCTACACCTTC. The chain joins TRBV19 to TRBJ1-2; D is possibly TRBD1 (6 bases). CDR1 is LNHDA and CDR2 is SQIVND in the germline V gene (reference sequence). Trimming left V 4 bases short and J 7 bases short, with 16 bases between. This CDR3 is 14 amino acids long. The variable domain in full, completed from reference TRBV19 and TRBJ1-2, reads DGGITQSPKYLFRKEGQNVTLSCEQNLNHDAMYWYRQDPGQGLRLIYYSQIVNDFQKGDIAEGYSVSREKKESFPLTVTSAQKNPTAFYLCASSTRNRDTGYTFGSGTRLTVV.

This clonotype has a count of ten or more. The V and J genes are TRBV4-3 and TRBJ2-5; 8 bases are a match to TRBD1. This CDR3 is built from 18 residues. V lost 1 base to trimming and J lost 2 bases; unmatched junction nucleotides: 12. The germline V gene encodes CDR1 LGHNA and CDR2 YSLEER. The CDR3 DNA reads as TGCGCCAGCAGCCAAGGGGCTAGCCTTGGGACAGGACAAGAGACCCAGTACTTC. This translates into CASSQGASLGTGQETQYF.

This clonotype was recorded at least ten times. The chain links TRBV24-1 to TRBJ2-1; weak D call: TRBD1 (5 bases). The CDR3 consists of 16 residues. Trimming stripped 3 bases from V and 2 bases from J, with 13 bases between. In germline, CDR1 is KGHDR, CDR2 SFDVKD. CDR3 loop: CATSDTGLGTYNEQFF. CDR3 nucleotides: TGTGCCACCAGTGATACAGGTCTGGGGACCTACAATGAGCAGTTCTTC.

There are many counts of this clonotype. V usage is TRBV20-1 and J usage is TRBJ2-7; TRBD1 aligns across 7 bases. CDR3 length equals 12 residues. From germline, CDR1 is DFQATT and CDR2 SNEGSKA (reference sequence). V was clipped by 8 bases and J by 3 bases; unmatched bases: 7. The CDR3 protein is CSTRQGYYEQYF. The CDR3 DNA reads as TGCAGTACCAGACAGGGTTACTACGAGCAGTACTTC.

The table lists this clonotype with a few counts. The CDR3 nucleotides read TGTGCCAGCAGTTTATTCGGTGTCCAAGAGACCCAGTACTTC. As protein: CASSLFGVQETQYF. The genes are TRBV28 and TRBJ2-5, with D uncertain. The CDR3 runs 14 residues. V lost 1 base to trimming and J lost 1 base, with 7 bases between them. Germline lookup yields CDR1 MDHEN and CDR2 SYDVKM.

This clonotype showed up many times. J is TRBJ1-6 and V is TRBV7-9; 9 bases are shared with TRBD1. Germline values: CDR1 SEHNR, CDR2 FQNEAQ (reference sequence). V was pared by 1 base and J by 9 bases, with 1 base of the junction left unmatched. The CDR3 totals 14 residues. The CDR3 DNA sequence: TGTGCCAGCAGCTTAGGGACAGGGGCTTCACCCCTCCACTTT. This gives the protein CASSLGTGASPLHF.

This clonotype came up many times. The chain employs TRBV6-1 and TRBJ1-2; D is perhaps TRBD1 (6 bases). The V gene lost 8 bases and the J gene lost 2 bases, with 12 bases spanning the gap. This CDR3 has 13 amino acids. Germline V gene lookup returns CDR1 MNHNS and CDR2 SASEGT. The CDR3, as DNA: TGTGCCAGCCGTAAGAGGGGGAACTATGGCTACACCTTC. Its protein product is CASRKRGNYGYTF.